This TCR beta chain was sequenced in a study of cytomegalovirus exposure and HLA in healthy donors. Amplification used 60 Vbeta primers and 13 Jbeta primers. Measured with immunoSEQ multiplex PCR; TCRdb has only the in-frame clones, and not every one. Among about 140,000 clones listed, 82% were seen once. The germline gives CDR1 KGHSH, CDR2 LQKENI. The CDR3 runs 16 residues. The V end lost 3 bases, the J end lost 1 base, and 13 bases lay between the germline ends. V usage is TRBV18 and J usage is TRBJ1-3; a possible D gene is TRBD1 (5 bases). This TCR was sampled from a woman aged 45-59 years in good health and CMV-seropositive. Sequenced material: PBMCs. CDR3 nucleotide sequence: TGTGCCAGCTCACCGAACAGGCAGGGTTCTGGAAACACCATATATTTT. Encoded protein: CASSPNRQGSGNTIYF.